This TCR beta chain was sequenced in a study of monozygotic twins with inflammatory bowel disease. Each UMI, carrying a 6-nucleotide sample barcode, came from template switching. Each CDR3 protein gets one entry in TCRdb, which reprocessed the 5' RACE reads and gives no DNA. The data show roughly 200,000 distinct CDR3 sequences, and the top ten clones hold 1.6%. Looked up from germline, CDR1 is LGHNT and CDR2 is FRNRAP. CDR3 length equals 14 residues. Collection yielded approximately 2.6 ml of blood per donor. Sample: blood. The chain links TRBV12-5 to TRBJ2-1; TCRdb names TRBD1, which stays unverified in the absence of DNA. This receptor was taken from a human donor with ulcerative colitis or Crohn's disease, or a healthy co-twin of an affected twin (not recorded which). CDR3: CASGPGREYNEQFF.